Many counts were recorded for the clone carrying this TCR beta chain. Its antigen remains unidentified. The data are from a study of identical twins. CDR1 is ENHRY, CDR2 SYGVKD, per germline. The germline V and J ends were trimmed by 2 bases and 5 bases, with 7 bases remaining between them. The CDR3 has 13 residues. Every sampled donor was Caucasian and healthy. General study results and limits: With abundant cord blood beta clonotypes, insertions were fewer; memory repertoires showed no such pattern. Invariant MAIT and iNKT cells are populations that could partly confound zero-insertion analyses.

TCRdb reprocessed the 5' RACE reads via MiXCR and lists one record per CDR3 protein. The table has around 250,000 distinct CDR3 sequences, about 7.3% seen once. This sample also belongs to another study, concerning yellow fever vaccine responses in identical twins.

Sequenced sample: memory (CD45RO+) T cells sorted from blood. This sequence was found in a woman aged 18-35 years in good health. J is TRBJ2-1 and V is TRBV10-3, with D unresolved. This CDR3 reads CAISEEVHNEQFF. The CDR3 DNA reads as TGTGCCATCAGTGAGGAAGTCCACAATGAGCAGTTCTTC.